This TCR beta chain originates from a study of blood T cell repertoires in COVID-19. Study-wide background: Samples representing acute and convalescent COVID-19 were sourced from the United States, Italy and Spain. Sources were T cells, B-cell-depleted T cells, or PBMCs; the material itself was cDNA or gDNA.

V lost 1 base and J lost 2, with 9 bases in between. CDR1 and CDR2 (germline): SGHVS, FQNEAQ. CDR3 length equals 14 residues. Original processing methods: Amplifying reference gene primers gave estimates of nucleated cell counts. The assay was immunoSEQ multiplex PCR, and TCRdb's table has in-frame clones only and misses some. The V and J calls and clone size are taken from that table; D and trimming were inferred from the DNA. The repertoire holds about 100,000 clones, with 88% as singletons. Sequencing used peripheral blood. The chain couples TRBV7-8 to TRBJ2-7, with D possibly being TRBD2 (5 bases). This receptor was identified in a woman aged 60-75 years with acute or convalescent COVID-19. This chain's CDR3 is CASSLGESAYEQYV. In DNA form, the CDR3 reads TGTGCCAGCAGCTTAGGGGAGTCCGCCTACGAGCAGTACGTC.